Listed below are T cell receptor beta chains from one sample, sequenced in a study of identical twins. MiXCR, run by TCRdb on the 5' RACE reads, gives a single entry per CDR3 protein. The sample lists 310,000 or so distinct CDR3 sequences; around 9.7% were seen once. This sample also appeared in a second study, on yellow fever vaccine responses in identical twins.

Sample: CD8+ T cells sorted from blood. The origin of the receptors is a woman younger than 30 in good health. The CDR3 runs from the conserved cysteine through the conserved F or W. The D gene is left open where the match is weak. Part of the rows lack a size; the others show once, few, many or a class for expanded clones.

NA	TRBV20-1	TRBJ2-7	NA	TGCAGTGCTAGAGATTATGGGGGCAGCTCCTACGAGCAGTACTTC	CSARDYGGSSYEQYF
NA	TRBV20-1	TRBJ2-3	many	TGCAGTGCTAGAGATCCTAGGCGGGATACGCAGTATTTT	CSARDPRRDTQYF
TRBD1	TRBV5-1	TRBJ2-3	few	TGCGCCAGCAGGGCGGGACAGGGTGCCGCAGATACGCAGTATTTT	CASRAGQGAADTQYF
NA	TRBV4-3	TRBJ2-7	NA	TGCGCCAGCAGCCAAGTCGGACGGGCTTACGAGCAGTACTTC	CASSQVGRAYEQYF
NA	TRBV28	TRBJ1-1	many	TGTGCCACCCTGATTGGACCGAACACTGAAGCTTTCTTT	CATLIGPNTEAFF
NA	TRBV6-2/TRBV6-3	TRBJ1-4	many	TGTGCCAGCAGTGAGACAGCCTCTAATGAAAAACTGTTTTTT	CASSETASNEKLFF
NA	TRBV7-9	TRBJ2-2	many	TGTGCCAGCAGCTTAAGAGAGAGGGACACCGGGGAGCTGTTTTTT	CASSLRERDTGELFF
NA	TRBV7-9	TRBJ1-4	many	TGTGCCAGCAGCTCCTCGCGCGGGGAAAAACTGTTTTTT	CASSSSRGEKLFF
TRBD1	TRBV24-1	TRBJ2-2	many	TGTGCCACCAGTGATTTGGCGACAGGGGGGGACACCGGGGAGCTGTTTTTT	CATSDLATGGDTGELFF
TRBD1	TRBV20-1	TRBJ1-1	few	TGCAGTGCTAGAGAACAAAAGGGACAGACACTTGAAGCTTTCTTT	CSAREQKGQTLEAFF
TRBD1	TRBV24-1	TRBJ2-1	NA	TGTGCCACCAGTGATCCCGGGACAGGGGGCTACAATGAGCAGTTCTTC	CATSDPGTGGYNEQFF
TRBD2	TRBV20-1	TRBJ2-7	few	TGCAGTGCTGGGAGGGGATACGAGCAGTACTTC	CSAGRGYEQYF
TRBD1	TRBV28	TRBJ2-1	few	TGTGCCAGCAGGGGGGACAGCTACAATGAGCAGTTCTTC	CASRGDSYNEQFF
NA	TRBV5-6	TRBJ2-3	few	TGTGCCAGCAGCCCTTCGGGACCGGCAGGCACAGATACGCAGTATTTT	CASSPSGPAGTDTQYF
NA	TRBV13	TRBJ2-3	NA	TGTGCCAGCAGCTTAGGCCCCTCGGGGGCCGGCACAGATACGCAGTATTTT	CASSLGPSGAGTDTQYF
TRBD1	TRBV4-1	TRBJ2-7	many	TGCGCCAGCAGCCAAGATTGGGACAGTTCCTACGAGCAGTACTTC	CASSQDWDSSYEQYF
TRBD1	TRBV20-1	TRBJ1-1	many	TGCAGTGCTAGGGACAGGGCGAACACTGAAGCTTTCTTT	CSARDRANTEAFF
NA	TRBV28	TRBJ2-7	few	TGTGCCAGCAGTTTAGGACACTCGGACTACGAGCAGTACTTC	CASSLGHSDYEQYF
TRBD1	TRBV15	TRBJ2-2	few	TGTGCCACCAGCAGAGCCCGAGACAGGGGGACCGGGGAGCTGTTTTTT	CATSRARDRGTGELFF
NA	TRBV27	TRBJ2-1	few	TGTGCCAGCAGTTTAAGTCTTGCCGGCTACAATGAGCAGTTCTTC	CASSLSLAGYNEQFF
NA	TRBV2	TRBJ2-4	NA	TGTGCCAGCAGTGAGGTCGCGGAACCTCCCAAAAACATTCAGTACTTC	CASSEVAEPPKNIQYF
NA	TRBV6-5	TRBJ2-2	NA	TGTGCCAGCAGTTACTCGAAAAGTACCGGGGAGCTGTTTTTT	CASSYSKSTGELFF
TRBD2	TRBV7-9	TRBJ2-5	NA	TGTGCCAGCAGCTTAGCCGGACTAGCAGAGACCCAGTACTTC	CASSLAGLAETQYF
NA	TRBV11-2	TRBJ2-5	few	TGTGCCAGCAGCTTGGACTGGACCCAAGAGACCCAGTACTTC	CASSLDWTQETQYF
NA	TRBV15	TRBJ2-2	few	TGTGCCACCAGCAGAGATCGCGCTAGCCTGAACACCGGGGAGCTGTTTTTT	CATSRDRASLNTGELFF
NA	TRBV27	TRBJ2-1	NA	TGTGCCAGCAGTTTATCGGGACTTCCAAGCTCCTACAATGAGCAGTTCTTC	CASSLSGLPSSYNEQFF
NA	TRBV27	TRBJ2-3	NA	TGTGCCAGCAGCTTAGGCCCACAGGGAGATACGCAGTATTTT	CASSLGPQGDTQYF
NA	TRBV7-9	TRBJ2-1	few	TGTGCCAGCAGCTTAGCGGCAGGGACCATCTTC	CASSLAAGTIF
NA	TRBV5-1	TRBJ2-1	few	TGCGCCAGCAGCGCGGAGGAGGACGGGGGGCCTTTTAACAATGAGCAGTTCTTC	CASSAEEDGGPFNNEQFF
NA	TRBV27	TRBJ2-2	few	TGTGCCAGCAGTTTAACCGGGCCCACCGGGGAGCTGTTTTTT	CASSLTGPTGELFF
TRBD2	TRBV7-9	TRBJ2-1	few	TGTGCCATCCCCCTAGCGGGGGGGTACAATGAGCAGTTCTTC	CAIPLAGGYNEQFF
NA	TRBV12-3/TRBV12-4	TRBJ2-2	many	TGTGCCAGCAGTAAATCCACCGGGGAGCTGTTTTTT	CASSKSTGELFF
NA	TRBV6-2/TRBV6-3	TRBJ1-5	once	TGTGCCAGCAGTTACATGGCAGCTAATCAGCCCCAGCATTTT	CASSYMAANQPQHF
NA	TRBV5-1	TRBJ2-7	many	TGCGCCAGCAGCTTGGGACAGGACTTCTCCTACGAGCAGTACTTC	CASSLGQDFSYEQYF
TRBD2	TRBV14	TRBJ2-3	few	TGTGCCAGCAGCCATCCGGGACTAGCGGAGTGGATTTCTAGCACAGATACGCAGTATTTT	CASSHPGLAEWISSTDTQYF
NA	TRBV27	TRBJ2-1	few	TGTGCCAGCAGTGAAGGGCCCGGGACCTCCTACAATGAGCAGTTCTTC	CASSEGPGTSYNEQFF
NA	TRBV29-1	TRBJ1-2	few	TGCAGCGTTGAATCACGCGATGGCTACACCTTC	CSVESRDGYTF
TRBD2	TRBV6-2/TRBV6-3	TRBJ2-1	many	TGTGCCAGCAGCTCCCTAGCGGGTGAGCAGTTCTTC	CASSSLAGEQFF
TRBD2	TRBV29-1	TRBJ2-1	many	TGCAGCGTTGTTGCCAGCGGGGAAGGCTCCTACAATGAGCAGTTCTTC	CSVVASGEGSYNEQFF
TRBD2	TRBV4-3	TRBJ2-1	NA	TGCGCCAGCAGCGGGCGGGAGCCCCACAATGAGCAGTTCTTC	CASSGREPHNEQFF
NA	TRBV29-1	TRBJ2-1	many	TGCAGCGTTGACGGTTTACGGGACCCATCCGTCAATGAGCAGTTCTTC	CSVDGLRDPSVNEQFF
NA	TRBV12-3/TRBV12-4	TRBJ2-2	many	TGCGCCAGCACCAACACCGGGGAGCTGTTTTTT	CASTNTGELFF
TRBD2	TRBV7-9	TRBJ2-1	many	TGTGCCAGCCCTAACGGGGGGGGGAAGAGTGTGAATGAGCAGTTCTTC	CASPNGGGKSVNEQFF
TRBD2	TRBV6-4	TRBJ2-3	many	TGTGCCAGCAGTTTTAGCGGGGGAAGCACAGATACGCAGTATTTT	CASSFSGGSTDTQYF
NA	TRBV7-8	TRBJ2-3	many	TGTGCCAGCAGCTTATTAGAGGATACAGATACGCAGTATTTT	CASSLLEDTDTQYF
NA	TRBV28	TRBJ2-3	many	TGTGCCAGCAGCCCCCCCAGCACAGATACGCAGTATTTT	CASSPPSTDTQYF
NA	TRBV12-3/TRBV12-4	TRBJ2-5	many	TGTGCCAGCTCCCCAGGGGAAGAGACCCAGTACTTC	CASSPGEETQYF
TRBD2	TRBV12-3/TRBV12-4	TRBJ2-2	few	TGTGCCAGCACCCCGGGACTAGCGGGAGTAATCACCGGGGAGCTGTTTTTT	CASTPGLAGVITGELFF
TRBD1	TRBV30	TRBJ2-5	NA	TGTGCCTGGTTGGACAGGGAACTACCCCGCTTACAAGAGACCCAGTACTTC	CAWLDRELPRLQETQYF
NA	TRBV4-3	TRBJ1-1	few	TGCGCCAGCAGCACTTACTTAAGGGGCACTGAAGCTTTCTTT	CASSTYLRGTEAFF
TRBD2	TRBV7-9	TRBJ2-1	many	TGTGCCAGCAGTCCCCTAGCGGGGGGCAACAATGAGCAGTTCTTC	CASSPLAGGNNEQFF
TRBD2	TRBV6-2/TRBV6-3	TRBJ2-7	many	TGTGCCAGCATCAGAGCGGGAGGTTACTACGAGCAGTACTTC	CASIRAGGYYEQYF
TRBD1	TRBV3-1	TRBJ2-5	few	TGTGCCAGCAGCCAACCCGGGACAGGGGTGCGAGAGACCCAGTACTTC	CASSQPGTGVRETQYF
NA	TRBV20-1	TRBJ2-1	many	TGCAGTGCTTTGACAGATGAGCAGTTCTTC	CSALTDEQFF
TRBD1	TRBV6-2/TRBV6-3	TRBJ2-1	few	TGTGCCAGCAGTCCCGGGACAGCTTATGAGCAGTTCTTC	CASSPGTAYEQFF
NA	TRBV6-5	TRBJ2-1	NA	TGTGCCAGCAGCTATAATATATACAATGAGCAGTTCTTC	CASSYNIYNEQFF
NA	TRBV7-6	TRBJ1-1	few	TGTGCCAGCAGCCCCCTGGCAGGTTCTACTTTCTTT	CASSPLAGSTFF